This TCR beta chain was documented in a study of cytomegalovirus exposure and HLA in healthy donors. Study-level background: It was reported in a later analysis that the 120 validation repertoires used the same platform as the roughly 640 first-cohort repertoires.

Comments on this clone: Its antigen is not identified.

Study-level results: There were approximately 150 TCR beta chains listed as cytomegalovirus-associated.

Using immunoSEQ multiplex PCR, the repertoire was profiled, and TCRdb retains in-frame clones only, with some absent. The repertoire holds 90,000 to 100,000 clones, with 80% to 95% as singletons. Germline V gene sequence: CDR1 MNHNS, CDR2 SASEGT. Deletions cut 4 bases from V and 4 bases from J, with 16 bases between. The CDR3 covers 15 residues. The V call is TRBV6-1, the J call TRBJ2-5; D possibly corresponds to TRBD1 (5 bases). The clonotype originates from a young woman in good health and CMV-seropositive. The sample consisted of PBMCs. For the CDR3, the DNA is TGTGCCAGCAGTGGAAGGGGTTACGGGTTAGAGACCCAGTACTTC. Translation gives CASSGRGYGLETQYF.